Below, one TCR beta chain is given with its context. The data derive from a study of OX40 agonist ivuxolimab in advanced cancers. The V segment lost 6 bases and the J segment 7 bases; nucleotides outside the gene matches: 12. Germline loops: CDR1 SGHTA, CDR2 FQGNSA. The CDR3 extends over 15 amino acids. The repertoire was sequenced with immunoSEQ multiplex PCR; TCRdb's copy has only in-frame clones and lacks some. Here the sample spans around 62,000 clones, 75% to 85% being singletons. Sequenced material: CD4+ or CD8+ T cells sorted from blood, taken in a trial of the OX40 agonist ivuxolimab. This sequence joins TRBV7-2 and TRBJ2-1, with TRBD2 matching over 7 bases. This TCR derives from an adult with an advanced solid tumor such as melanoma, head and neck, liver or kidney cancer. CDR3: CASSSRRSGVNEQFF. In nucleotides, the CDR3 is TGTGCCAGCAGTTCGAGGAGGAGCGGGGTAAATGAGCAGTTCTTC.